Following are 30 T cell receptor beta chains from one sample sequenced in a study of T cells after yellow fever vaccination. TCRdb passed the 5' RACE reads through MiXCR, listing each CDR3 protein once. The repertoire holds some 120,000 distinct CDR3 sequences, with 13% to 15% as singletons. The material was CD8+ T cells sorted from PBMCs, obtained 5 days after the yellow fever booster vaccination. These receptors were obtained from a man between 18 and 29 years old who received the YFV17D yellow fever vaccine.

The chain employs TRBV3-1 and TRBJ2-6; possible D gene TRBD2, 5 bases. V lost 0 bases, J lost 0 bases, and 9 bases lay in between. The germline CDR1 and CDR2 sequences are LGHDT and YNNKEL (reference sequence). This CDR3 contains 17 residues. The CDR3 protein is CASSQEHTSSGANVLTF. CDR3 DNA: TGTGCCAGCAGCCAAGAGCACACTAGCTCTGGGGCCAACGTCCTGACTTTC.

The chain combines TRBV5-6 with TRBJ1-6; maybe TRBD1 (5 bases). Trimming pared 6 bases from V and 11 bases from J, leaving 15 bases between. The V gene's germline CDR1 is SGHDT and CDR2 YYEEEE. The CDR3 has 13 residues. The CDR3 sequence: CASTEVGGTPLHF. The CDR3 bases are TGTGCCAGCACCGAGGTCGGGGGAACACCCCTCCACTTT.

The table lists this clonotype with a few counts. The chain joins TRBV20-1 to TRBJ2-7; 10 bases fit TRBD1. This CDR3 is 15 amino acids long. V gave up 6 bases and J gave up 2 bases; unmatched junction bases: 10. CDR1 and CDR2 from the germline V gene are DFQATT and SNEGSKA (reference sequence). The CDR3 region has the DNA TGCAGTGCCGATTCATTGACAGGGGGCCCCTACGAGCAGTACGTC. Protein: CSADSLTGGPYEQYV.

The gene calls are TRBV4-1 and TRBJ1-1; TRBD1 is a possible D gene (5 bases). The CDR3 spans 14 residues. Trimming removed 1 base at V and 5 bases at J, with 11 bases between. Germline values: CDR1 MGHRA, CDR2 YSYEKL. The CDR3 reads CASSQAGAGTEAFF. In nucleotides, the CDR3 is TGCGCCAGCAGCCAAGCCGGGGCTGGGACTGAAGCTTTCTTT.

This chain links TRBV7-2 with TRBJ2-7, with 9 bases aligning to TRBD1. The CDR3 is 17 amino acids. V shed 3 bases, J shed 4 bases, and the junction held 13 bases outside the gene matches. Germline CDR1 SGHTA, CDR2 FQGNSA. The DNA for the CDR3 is TGTGCCAGCAGCTTGGGACCCCCGGGACAGGGTGTTTACGAGCAGTACTTC. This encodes CASSLGPPGQGVYEQYF.

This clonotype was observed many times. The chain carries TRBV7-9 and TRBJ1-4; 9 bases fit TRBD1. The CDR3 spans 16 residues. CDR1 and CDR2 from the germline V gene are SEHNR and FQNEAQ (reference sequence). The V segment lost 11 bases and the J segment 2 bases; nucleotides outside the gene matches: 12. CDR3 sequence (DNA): TGTGCCGGACAGGGGCCTCGGGGATCGACTAATGAAAAACTGTTTTTT. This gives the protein CAGQGPRGSTNEKLFF.

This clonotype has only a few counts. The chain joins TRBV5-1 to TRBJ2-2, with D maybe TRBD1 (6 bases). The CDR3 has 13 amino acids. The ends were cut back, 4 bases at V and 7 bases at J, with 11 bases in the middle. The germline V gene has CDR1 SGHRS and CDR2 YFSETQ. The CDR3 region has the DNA TGCGCCAGCAGCCCCGGACAGTTCGGGGAGCTGTTTTTT. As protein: CASSPGQFGELFF.

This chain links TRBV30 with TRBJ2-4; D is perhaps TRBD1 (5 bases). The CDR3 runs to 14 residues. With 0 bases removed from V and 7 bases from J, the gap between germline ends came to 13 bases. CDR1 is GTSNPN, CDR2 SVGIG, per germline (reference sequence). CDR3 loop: CAWSVGAGLNIQYF. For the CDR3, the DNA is TGTGCCTGGAGTGTAGGTGCAGGGTTGAACATTCAGTACTTC.

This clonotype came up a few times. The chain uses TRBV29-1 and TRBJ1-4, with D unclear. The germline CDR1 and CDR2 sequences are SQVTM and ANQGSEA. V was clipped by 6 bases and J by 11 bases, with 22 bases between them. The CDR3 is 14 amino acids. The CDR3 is CSVENVGAGEKLFF. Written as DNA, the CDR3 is TGCAGCGTCGAGAATGTGGGCGCTGGAGAGAAACTGTTTTTT.

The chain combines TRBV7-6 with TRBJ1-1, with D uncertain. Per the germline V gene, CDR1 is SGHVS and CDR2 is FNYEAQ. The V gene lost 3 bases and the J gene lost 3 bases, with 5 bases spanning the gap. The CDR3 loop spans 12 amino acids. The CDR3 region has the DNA TGTGCCAGCAGCTTGCCCGACACTGAAGCTTTCTTT. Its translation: CASSLPDTEAFF.

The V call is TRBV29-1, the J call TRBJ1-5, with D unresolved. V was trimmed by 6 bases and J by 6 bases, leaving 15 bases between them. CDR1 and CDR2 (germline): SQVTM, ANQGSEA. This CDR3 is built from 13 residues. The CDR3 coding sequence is TGCAGCGTAGTACTAAGCGCGGGTCAGCCCCAGCATTTT. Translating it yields CSVVLSAGQPQHF. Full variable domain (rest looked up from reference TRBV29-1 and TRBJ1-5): SAVISQKPSRDICQRGTSLTIQCQVDSQVTMMFWYRQQPGQSLTLIATANQGSEATYESGFVIDKFPISRPNLTFSTLTVSNMSPEDSSIYLCSVVLSAGQPQHFGDGTRLSIL.

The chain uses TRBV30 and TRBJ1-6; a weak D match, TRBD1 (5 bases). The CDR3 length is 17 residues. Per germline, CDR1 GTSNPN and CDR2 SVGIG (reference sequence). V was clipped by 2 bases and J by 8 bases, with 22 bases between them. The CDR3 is CAWSPRWGFIQDSPLHF. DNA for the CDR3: TGTGCCTGGAGTCCTCGGTGGGGTTTTATACAGGATTCACCCCTCCACTTT.

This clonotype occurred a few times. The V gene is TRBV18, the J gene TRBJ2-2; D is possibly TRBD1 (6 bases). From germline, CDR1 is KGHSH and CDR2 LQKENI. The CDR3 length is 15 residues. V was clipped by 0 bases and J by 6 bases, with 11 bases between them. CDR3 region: CASSPPQGPSGELFF. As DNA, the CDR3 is TGTGCCAGCTCACCACCTCAGGGGCCCTCCGGGGAGCTGTTTTTT. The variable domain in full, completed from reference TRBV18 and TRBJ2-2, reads NAGVMQNPRHLVRRRGQEARLRCSPMKGHSHVYWYRQLPEEGLKFMVYLQKENIIDESGMPKERFSAEFPKEGPSILRIQQVVRGDSAAYFCASSPPQGPSGELFFGEGSRLTVL.

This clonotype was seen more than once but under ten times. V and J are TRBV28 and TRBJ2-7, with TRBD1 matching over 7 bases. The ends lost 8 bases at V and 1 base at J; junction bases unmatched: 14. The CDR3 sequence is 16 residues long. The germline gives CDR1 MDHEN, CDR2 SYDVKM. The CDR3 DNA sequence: TGTGCCAGCTCCCCCTCGGGCCGGGACAGATCCTACGAGCAGTACGTC. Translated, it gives CASSPSGRDRSYEQYV.

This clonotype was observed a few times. Here the CDR3 reads CASSYKMDRGPYEQYV. CDR3 coding DNA: TGCGCCAGCAGCTATAAAATGGACAGGGGTCCCTACGAGCAGTACGTC. The rearrangement uses TRBV4-3 and TRBJ2-7; TRBD1 aligns across 9 bases. CDR1 LGHNA and CDR2 YSLEER come from the germline V gene. The CDR3 runs 16 residues. V was pared by 5 bases and J by 2 bases, with 10 bases of the junction left unmatched.

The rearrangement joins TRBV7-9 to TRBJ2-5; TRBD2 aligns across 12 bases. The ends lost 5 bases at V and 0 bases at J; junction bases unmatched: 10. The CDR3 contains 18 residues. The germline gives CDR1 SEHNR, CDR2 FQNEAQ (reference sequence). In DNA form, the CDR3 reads TGTGCCAGCAGCCCCCCCCGGCTAGCGGGGGGGTACCAAGAGACCCAGTACTTC. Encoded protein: CASSPPRLAGGYQETQYF.

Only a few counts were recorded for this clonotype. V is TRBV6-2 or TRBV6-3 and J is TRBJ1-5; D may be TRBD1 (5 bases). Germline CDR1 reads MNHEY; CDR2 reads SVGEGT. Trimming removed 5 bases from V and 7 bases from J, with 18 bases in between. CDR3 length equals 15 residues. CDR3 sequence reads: CASSTPAAWDQPQHF. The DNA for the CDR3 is TGTGCCAGCAGTACCCCCGCAGCCTGGGACCAGCCCCAGCATTTT.

The CDR3 region has the DNA TGTGCCAGCAGTTTTCATTCTCCGGGTGAGCAGTTCTTC. Amino acids: CASSFHSPGEQFF. V gene TRBV12-3 or TRBV12-4 combines with J gene TRBJ2-1; D gene uncertain. CDR3 size: 13 residues. The V end lost 3 bases, the J end lost 9 bases, and 12 bases lay between the germline ends.

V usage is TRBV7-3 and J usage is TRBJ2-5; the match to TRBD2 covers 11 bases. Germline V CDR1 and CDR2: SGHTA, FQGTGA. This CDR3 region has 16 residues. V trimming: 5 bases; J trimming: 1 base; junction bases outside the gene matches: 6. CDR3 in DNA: TGTGCCAGCAGCCTAGCGGGGGGCCTGCCCCAAGAGACCCAGTACTTC. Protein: CASSLAGGLPQETQYF.

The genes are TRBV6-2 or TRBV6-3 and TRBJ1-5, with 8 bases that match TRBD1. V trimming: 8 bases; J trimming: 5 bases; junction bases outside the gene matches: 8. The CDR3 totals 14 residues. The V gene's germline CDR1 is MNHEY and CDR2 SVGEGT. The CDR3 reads CASRSGTGYQPQHF. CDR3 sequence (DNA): TGTGCCAGCCGGTCCGGGACAGGTTATCAGCCCCAGCATTTT.

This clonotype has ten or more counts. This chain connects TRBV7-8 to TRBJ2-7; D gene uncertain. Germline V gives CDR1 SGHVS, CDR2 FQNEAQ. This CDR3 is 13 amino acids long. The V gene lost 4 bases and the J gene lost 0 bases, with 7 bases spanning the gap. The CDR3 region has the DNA TGTGCCAGCAGCTACGAAGGCTCCTACGAGCAGTACGTC. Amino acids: CASSYEGSYEQYV.

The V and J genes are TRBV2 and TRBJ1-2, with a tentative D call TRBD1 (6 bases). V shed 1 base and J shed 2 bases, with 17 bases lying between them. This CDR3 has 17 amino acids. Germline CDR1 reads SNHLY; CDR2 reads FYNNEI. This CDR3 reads CASSEGPGGAYNYGYTF. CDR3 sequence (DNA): TGTGCCAGCAGTGAAGGTCCGGGGGGGGCCTACAACTATGGCTACACCTTC.

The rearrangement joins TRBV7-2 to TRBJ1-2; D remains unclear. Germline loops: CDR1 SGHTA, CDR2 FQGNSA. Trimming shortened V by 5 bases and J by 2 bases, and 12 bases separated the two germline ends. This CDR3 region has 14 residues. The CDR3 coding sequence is TGTGCCAGCAGCCCTATAGGCAGGAACTATGGCTACACCTTC. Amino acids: CASSPIGRNYGYTF.

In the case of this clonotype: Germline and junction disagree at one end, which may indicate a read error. CDR3 sequence reads: CASSLGRISF. The DNA of the CDR3 is TGTGCCAGCAGCCTGGGACGTATTTCCTTC. The chain employs TRBV12-3 or TRBV12-4 and TRBJ1-2; D possibly corresponds to TRBD1 (5 bases). The CDR3 totals 10 residues.

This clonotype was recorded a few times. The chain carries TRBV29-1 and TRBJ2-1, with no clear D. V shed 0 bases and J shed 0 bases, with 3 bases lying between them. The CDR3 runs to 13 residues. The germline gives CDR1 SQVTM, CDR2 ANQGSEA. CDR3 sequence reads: CSVEDSSYNEQFF. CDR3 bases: TGCAGCGTTGAAGATTCCTCCTACAATGAGCAGTTCTTC.

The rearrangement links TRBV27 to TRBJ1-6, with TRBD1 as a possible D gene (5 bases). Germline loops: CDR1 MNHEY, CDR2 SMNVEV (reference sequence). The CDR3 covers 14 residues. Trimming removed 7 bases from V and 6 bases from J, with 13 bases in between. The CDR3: CASNHGGGNSPLHF. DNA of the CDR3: TGTGCCAGCAATCACGGGGGTGGTAATTCACCCCTCCACTTT.

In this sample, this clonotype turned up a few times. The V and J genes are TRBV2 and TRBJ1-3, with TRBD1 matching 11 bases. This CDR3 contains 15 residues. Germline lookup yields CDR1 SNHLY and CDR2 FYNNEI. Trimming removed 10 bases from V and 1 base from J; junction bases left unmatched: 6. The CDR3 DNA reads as TGTGCCACCCTAGGACAGGGGGCGTCTGGAAACACCATATATTTT. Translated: CATLGQGASGNTIYF.

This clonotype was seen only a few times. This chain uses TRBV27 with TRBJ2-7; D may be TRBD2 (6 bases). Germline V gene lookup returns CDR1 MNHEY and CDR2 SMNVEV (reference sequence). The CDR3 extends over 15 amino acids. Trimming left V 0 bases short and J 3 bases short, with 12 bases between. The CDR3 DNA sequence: TGTGCCAGCAGTTTATCCGGGACTGGGGGCTACGAGCAGTACGTC. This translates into CASSLSGTGGYEQYV.

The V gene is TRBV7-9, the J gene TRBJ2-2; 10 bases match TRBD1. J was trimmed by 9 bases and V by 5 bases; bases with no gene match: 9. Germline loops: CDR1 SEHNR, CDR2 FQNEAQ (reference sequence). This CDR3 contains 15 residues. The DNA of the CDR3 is TGTGCCAGCAGCAAACCGGACAGGGGGGTTCGGGAGCTGTTTTTT. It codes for CASSKPDRGVRELFF. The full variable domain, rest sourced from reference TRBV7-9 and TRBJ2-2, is DTGVSQNPRHKITKRGQNVTFRCDPISEHNRLYWYRQTLGQGPEFLTYFQNEAQLEKSRLLSDRFSAERPKGSFSTLEIQRTEQGDSAMYLCASSKPDRGVRELFFGEGSRLTVL.

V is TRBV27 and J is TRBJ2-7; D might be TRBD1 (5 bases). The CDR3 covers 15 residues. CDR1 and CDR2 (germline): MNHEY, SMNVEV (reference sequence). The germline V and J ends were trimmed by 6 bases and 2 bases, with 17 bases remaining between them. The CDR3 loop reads CASSPRAGSPYEQYV. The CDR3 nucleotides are TGTGCCAGCAGCCCCAGGGCAGGCAGTCCCTACGAGCAGTACGTC.